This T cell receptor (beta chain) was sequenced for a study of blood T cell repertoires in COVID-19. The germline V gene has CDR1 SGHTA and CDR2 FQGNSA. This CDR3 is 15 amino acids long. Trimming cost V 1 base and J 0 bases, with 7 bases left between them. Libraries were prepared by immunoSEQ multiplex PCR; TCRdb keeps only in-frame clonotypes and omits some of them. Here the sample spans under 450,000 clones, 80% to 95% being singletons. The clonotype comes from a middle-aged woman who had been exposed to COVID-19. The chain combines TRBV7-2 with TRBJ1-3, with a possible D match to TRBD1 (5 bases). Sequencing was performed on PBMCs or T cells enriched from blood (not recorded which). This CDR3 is CASSLEGSSGNTIYF. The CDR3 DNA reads TGTGCCAGCAGCTTAGAGGGGTCCTCTGGAAACACCATATATTTT.